This paragraph covers one T cell receptor beta chain sequence. The target antigen is unknown. Germline CDR1 MNHNY, CDR2 SVGAGI (reference sequence). V shed 6 bases and J shed 3 bases, with 15 bases lying between them. This CDR3 has 15 amino acids. The entry originates in a study of memory CD4+ T cells and cytomegalovirus serostatus. Study conclusions and caveats: Suggested: most of the CMV-linked TCR signature lies in CD4+ memory cells. CD4+ memory repertoires contained about two fifths of the 164 reported CMV TCRbeta sequences.

The sort gate was single viable CD3+CD4+CD8-CD45RO+ cells for memory CD4+ T cells. After thawing, CD4+ T cells were positively selected. As processed by the authors: After removing out-of-frame reads, 2 million to 2.5 million distinct TCRbeta sequences remained. Assay: immunoSEQ multiplex PCR; the TCRdb copy retains only in-frame clones and omits some. Clone size and the V and J calls come from that table; the DNA yielded D and trimming. The sample lists 50,000 to 75,000 clones; 82% were seen once. The sequenced material came from memory CD4+ T cells from blood. The chain employs TRBV6-6 and TRBJ1-3; TRBD1 is a possible D gene (6 bases). The clonotype was recovered from an adult in good health and CMV-seronegative. The CDR3 DNA is TGTGCCAGCAGCCCCCCGGGGGGCGGTGGAAACACCATATATTTT. Protein product: CASSPPGGGGNTIYF.